This passage covers 10 T cell receptor beta chains from one sample sequenced in a study of cytomegalovirus exposure and HLA in healthy donors. Method: immunoSEQ multiplex PCR; TCRdb's copy keeps in-frame clones and lacks some. The sample comprises 100,000 to 150,000 clones, roughly nine tenths of which are singletons, and less than 1.5% rests with the top ten. The material sequenced was PBMCs. The receptors come from a woman aged 18-29 years in good health and CMV-seronegative.

CDR3 nucleotides: TGTGCCAGCAGTTCAACCGGGACTAGCGGGGAAGAGACCCAGTACTTC. It encodes CASSSTGTSGEETQYF. The gene calls are TRBV28 and TRBJ2-5; 13 bases fit TRBD2. J was trimmed by 3 bases and V by 4 bases; bases with no gene match: 5. The CDR3 spans 16 residues. The germline gives CDR1 MDHEN, CDR2 SYDVKM.

The chain combines TRBV4-1 with TRBJ1-2; D call uncertain. Between the trimmed V and J ends, which lost 3 bases and 7 bases, there was a span of 15 bases. The length of the CDR3 is 14 residues. The V gene's germline CDR1 is MGHRA and CDR2 YSYEKL. CDR3 bases: TGCGCCAGCAGCCACTCTGTTCAGGTTTCTGGCTACACCTTC. Translating gives CASSHSVQVSGYTF.

V and J are TRBV7-6 and TRBJ2-7, with TRBD2 matching 10 bases. The CDR3 length is 15 residues. V dropped 5 bases and J dropped 3; count of bases not matched to a gene: 7. Germline assignment: CDR1 SGHVS and CDR2 FNYEAQ. CDR3 nucleotide sequence: TGTGCCAGCAGCGAAACTAGCGGGGTCTTCTACGAGCAGTACTTC. Translated, it gives CASSETSGVFYEQYF.

This sequence joins TRBV4-1 and TRBJ1-3; D is possibly TRBD1 (5 bases). The CDR3 totals 15 residues. CDR1 and CDR2 from the germline V gene are MGHRA and YSYEKL. V gave up 2 bases and J gave up 2 bases, with 10 bases separating them. The CDR3, as DNA: TGCGCCAGCAGCCAATTGGACATGGCTGGAAACACCATATATTTT. Translated, it gives CASSQLDMAGNTIYF.

The J gene is TRBJ2-2, the V gene TRBV2, with D possibly matching TRBD1 (6 bases). The CDR3 has 13 amino acids. The ends were cut back, 6 bases at V and 5 bases at J, with 10 bases in the middle. Germline assignment: CDR1 SNHLY and CDR2 FYNNEI. The CDR3 DNA reads TGTGCCAGCAGCGTGGACAGTACCGGGGAGCTGTTTTTT. Translation: CASSVDSTGELFF.

The chain couples TRBV30 to TRBJ1-1, with D perhaps matching TRBD1 (6 bases). The CDR3 has 13 amino acids. Germline CDR1 reads GTSNPN; CDR2 reads SVGIG (reference sequence). Trimming stripped 3 bases from V and 4 bases from J, with 12 bases between. The CDR3 loop is CAWSRGPGTEAFF. The CDR3 DNA sequence: TGTGCCTGGAGCAGGGGCCCGGGCACTGAAGCTTTCTTT.

This chain connects TRBV6-1 to TRBJ2-5; tentatively, D is TRBD2 (5 bases). This CDR3 is built from 17 residues. Trimming pared 1 base from V and 1 base from J, leaving 16 bases between. The germline V gene has CDR1 MNHNS and CDR2 SASEGT. CDR3 coding DNA: TGTGCCAGCAGTGAAGGGACTGTAGCGAGATTCCAAGAGACCCAGTACTTC. Protein product: CASSEGTVARFQETQYF.

The rearrangement uses TRBV28 and TRBJ1-4; a weak D match, TRBD1 (6 bases). Germline lookup yields CDR1 MDHEN and CDR2 SYDVKM. The CDR3 is 12 amino acids. Trimming took 5 bases from V and 5 from J, leaving 6 bases between them. CDR3 protein: CASSGQNEKLFF. The CDR3, as DNA: TGTGCCAGCAGTGGACAGAATGAAAAACTGTTTTTT.

The chain is built from TRBV4-2 and TRBJ1-1, with TRBD1 identical over 8 bases. V was clipped by 0 bases and J by 1 base; unmatched bases: 10. The CDR3 is 18 amino acids. Germline V gene sequence: CDR1 LGHNA, CDR2 YNFKEQ. The CDR3 region is CASSQDPQGARGNTEAFF. For the CDR3, the DNA is TGTGCCAGCAGCCAAGATCCCCAGGGGGCGCGAGGGAACACTGAAGCTTTCTTT.

This clone has only a few counts. This chain uses TRBV19 with TRBJ1-5, with D unresolved. Germline values: CDR1 LNHDA, CDR2 SQIVND (reference sequence). This CDR3 has 11 amino acids. Trimming took off 5 bases at V and 11 bases at J, with 10 bases between the two ends. As DNA, the CDR3 is TGTGCCAGTAGTCTCCCCGGGGCCCAGCATTTT. Its translation: CASSLPGAQHF. The entire variable domain, with the rest obtained from reference TRBV19 and TRBJ1-5, is as follows: DGGITQSPKYLFRKEGQNVTLSCEQNLNHDAMYWYRQDPGQGLRLIYYSQIVNDFQKGDIAEGYSVSREKKESFPLTVTSAQKNPTAFYLCASSLPGAQHFGDGTRLSIL.